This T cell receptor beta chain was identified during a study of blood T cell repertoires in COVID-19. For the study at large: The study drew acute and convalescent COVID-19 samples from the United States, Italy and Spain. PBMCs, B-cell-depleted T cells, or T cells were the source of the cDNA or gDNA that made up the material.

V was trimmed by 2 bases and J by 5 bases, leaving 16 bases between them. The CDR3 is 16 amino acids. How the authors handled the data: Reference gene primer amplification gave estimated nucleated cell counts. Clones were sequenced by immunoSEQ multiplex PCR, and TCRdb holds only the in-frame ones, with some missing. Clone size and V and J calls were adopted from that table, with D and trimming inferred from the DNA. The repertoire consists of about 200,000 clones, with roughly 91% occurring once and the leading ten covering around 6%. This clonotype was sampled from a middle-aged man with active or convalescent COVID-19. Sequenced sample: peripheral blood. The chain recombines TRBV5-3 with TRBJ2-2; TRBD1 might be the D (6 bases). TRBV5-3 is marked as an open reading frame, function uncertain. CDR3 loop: CARSLKTGQPTGELFF. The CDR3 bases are TGTGCCAGAAGCTTAAAAACCGGACAGCCGACCGGGGAGCTGTTTTTT.